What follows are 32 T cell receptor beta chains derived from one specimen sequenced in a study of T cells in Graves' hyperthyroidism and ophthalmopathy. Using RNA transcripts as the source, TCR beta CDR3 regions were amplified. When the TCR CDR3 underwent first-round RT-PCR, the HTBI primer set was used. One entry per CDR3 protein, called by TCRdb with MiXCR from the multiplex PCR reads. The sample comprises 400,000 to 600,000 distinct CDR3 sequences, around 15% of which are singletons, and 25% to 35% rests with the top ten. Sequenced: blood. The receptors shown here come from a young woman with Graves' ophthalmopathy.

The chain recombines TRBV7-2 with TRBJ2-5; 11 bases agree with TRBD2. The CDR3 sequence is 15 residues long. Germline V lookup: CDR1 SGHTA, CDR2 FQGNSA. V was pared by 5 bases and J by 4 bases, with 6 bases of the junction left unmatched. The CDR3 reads CASSIGTSGLETQYF. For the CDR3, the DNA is TGTGCCAGCAGCATAGGGACTAGCGGCTTAGAGACCCAGTACTTC.

CDR3 residues: CASSGGGLAKNIQYF. The CDR3 DNA follows: TGTGCCAGTAGTGGAGGGGGATTAGCCAAAAACATTCAGTACTTC. The chain combines TRBV19 with TRBJ2-4; D assignment may be TRBD1 or TRBD2 (6 bases each). Trimming cost V 5 bases and J 0 bases, with 11 bases left between them. The germline V gene encodes CDR1 LNHDA and CDR2 SQIVND (reference sequence). This CDR3 contains 15 residues. Full variable domain (outside the CDR3, taken from reference TRBV19 and TRBJ2-4): DGGITQSPKYLFRKEGQNVTLSCEQNLNHDAMYWYRQDPGQGLRLIYYSQIVNDFQKGDIAEGYSVSREKKESFPLTVTSAQKNPTAFYLCASSGGGLAKNIQYFGAGTRLSVL.

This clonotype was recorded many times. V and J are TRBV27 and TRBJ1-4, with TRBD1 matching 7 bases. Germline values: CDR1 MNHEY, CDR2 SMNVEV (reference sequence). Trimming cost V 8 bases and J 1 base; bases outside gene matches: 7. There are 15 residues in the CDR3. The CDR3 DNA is TGTGCCAGCGGAAACAGGGGAAGAACTAATGAAAAACTGTTTTTT. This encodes CASGNRGRTNEKLFF.

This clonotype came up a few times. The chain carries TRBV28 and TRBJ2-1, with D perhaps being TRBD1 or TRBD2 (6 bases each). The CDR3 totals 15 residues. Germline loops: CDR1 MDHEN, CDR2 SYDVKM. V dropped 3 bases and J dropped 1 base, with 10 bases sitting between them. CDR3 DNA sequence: TGTGCCAGCAGTTTGGAGGGGACATCCTACAATGAGCAGTTCTTC. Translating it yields CASSLEGTSYNEQFF.

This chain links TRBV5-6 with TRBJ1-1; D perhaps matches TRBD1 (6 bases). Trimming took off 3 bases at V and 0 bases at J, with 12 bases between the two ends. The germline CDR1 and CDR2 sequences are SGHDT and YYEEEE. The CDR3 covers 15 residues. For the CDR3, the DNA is TGTGCCAGCAGCTACACAGGGAGGCTGAACACTGAAGCTTTCTTT. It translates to CASSYTGRLNTEAFF.

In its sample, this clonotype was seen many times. CDR3 residues: CASVKATNTEAFF. The DNA for the CDR3 is TGTGCCAGCGTTAAAGCCACTAACACTGAAGCTTTCTTT. This sequence joins TRBV6-1 and TRBJ1-1; D ambiguous. The length of the CDR3 is 13 residues. Trimming took off 8 bases at V and 2 bases at J, with 12 bases between the two ends. Germline lookup yields CDR1 MNHNS and CDR2 SASEGT.

The CDR3 DNA reads TGCGCCAGCAGCTTAGAACCAGGGAGGAACACCGGGGAGCTGTTTTTT. Translated: CASSLEPGRNTGELFF. The rearrangement uses TRBV5-1 and TRBJ2-2, with D perhaps assigned TRBD1 or TRBD2 (5 bases each). Germline values: CDR1 SGHRS, CDR2 YFSETQ. This CDR3 is 16 amino acids long. V was shortened by 2 bases and J by 1 base, with 12 bases between the two germline ends.

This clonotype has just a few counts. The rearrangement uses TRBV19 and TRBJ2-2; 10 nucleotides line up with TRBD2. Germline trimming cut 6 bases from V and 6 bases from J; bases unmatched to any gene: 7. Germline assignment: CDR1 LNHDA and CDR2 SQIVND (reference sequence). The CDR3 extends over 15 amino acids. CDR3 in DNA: TGTGCCAGTAGCACCAGCGGGAGGGCCTCCGGGGAGCTGTTTTTT. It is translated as CASSTSGRASGELFF.

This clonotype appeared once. The CDR3 region is CSARIGNGREWNTGELFF. The CDR3 DNA follows: TGCAGTGCTAGAATCGGCAATGGGCGGGAGTGGAACACCGGGGAGCTGTTTTTT. The chain combines TRBV20-1 with TRBJ2-2; 7 bases fit TRBD2. CDR1 DFQATT and CDR2 SNEGSKA come from the germline V gene (reference sequence). The CDR3 spans 18 residues. The trim removed 2 bases at V and 1 base at J, leaving 13 bases unmatched.

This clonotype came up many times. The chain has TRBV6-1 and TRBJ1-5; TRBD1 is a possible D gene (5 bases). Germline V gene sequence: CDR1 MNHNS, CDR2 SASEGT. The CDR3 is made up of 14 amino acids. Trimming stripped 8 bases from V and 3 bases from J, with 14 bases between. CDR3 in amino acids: CASSSGTANQPQHF. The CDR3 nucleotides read TGTGCCAGCTCCTCTGGGACCGCCAATCAGCCCCAGCATTTT.

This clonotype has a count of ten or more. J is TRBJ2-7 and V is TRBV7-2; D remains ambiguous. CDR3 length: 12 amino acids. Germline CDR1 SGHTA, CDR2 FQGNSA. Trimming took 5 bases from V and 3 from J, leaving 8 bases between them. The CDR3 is CASSPDFYEQYF. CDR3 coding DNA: TGTGCCAGCAGCCCCGACTTCTACGAGCAGTACTTC. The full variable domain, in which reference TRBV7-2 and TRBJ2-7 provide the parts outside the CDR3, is GAGVSQSPSNKVTEKGKDVELRCDPISGHTALYWYRQSLGQGLEFLIYFQGNSAPDKSGLPSDRFSAERTGGSVSTLTIQRTQQEDSAVYLCASSPDFYEQYFGPGTRLTVT.

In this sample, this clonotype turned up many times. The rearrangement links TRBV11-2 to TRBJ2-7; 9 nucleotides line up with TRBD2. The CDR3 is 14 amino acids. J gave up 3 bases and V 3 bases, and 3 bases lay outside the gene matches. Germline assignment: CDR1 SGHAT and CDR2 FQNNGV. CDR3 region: CASSFGTSNYEQYF. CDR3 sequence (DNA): TGTGCCAGCAGCTTTGGGACTAGCAACTACGAGCAGTACTTC.

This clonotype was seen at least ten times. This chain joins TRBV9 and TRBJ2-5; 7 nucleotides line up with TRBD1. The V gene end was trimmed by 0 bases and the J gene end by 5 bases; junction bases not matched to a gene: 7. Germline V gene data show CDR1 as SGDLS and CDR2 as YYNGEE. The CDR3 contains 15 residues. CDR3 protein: CASSVGLTGDETQYF. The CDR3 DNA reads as TGTGCCAGCAGCGTAGGCCTTACAGGGGACGAGACCCAGTACTTC.

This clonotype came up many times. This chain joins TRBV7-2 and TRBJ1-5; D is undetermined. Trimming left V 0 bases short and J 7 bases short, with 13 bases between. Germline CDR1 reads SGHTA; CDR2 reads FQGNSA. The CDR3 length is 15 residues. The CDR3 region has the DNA TGTGCCAGCAGCTTAGCGAATGCAGGTGGGCAGCCCCAGCATTTT. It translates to CASSLANAGGQPQHF.

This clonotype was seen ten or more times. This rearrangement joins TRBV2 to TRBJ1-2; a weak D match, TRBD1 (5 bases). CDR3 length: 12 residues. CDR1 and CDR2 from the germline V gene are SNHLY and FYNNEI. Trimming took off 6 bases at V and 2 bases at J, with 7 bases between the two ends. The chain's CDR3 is CASRRGNYGYTF. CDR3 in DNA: TGTGCCAGCAGAAGGGGCAACTATGGCTACACCTTC. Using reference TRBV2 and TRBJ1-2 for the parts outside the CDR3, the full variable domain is EPEVTQTPSHQVTQMGQEVILRCVPISNHLYFYWYRQILGQKVEFLVSFYNNEISEKSEIFDDQFSVERPDGSNFTLKIRSTKLEDSAMYFCASRRGNYGYTFGSGTRLTVV.

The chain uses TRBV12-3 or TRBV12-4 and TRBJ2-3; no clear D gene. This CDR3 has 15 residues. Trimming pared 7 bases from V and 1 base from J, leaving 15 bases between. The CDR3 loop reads CASTHPTGGTDTQYF. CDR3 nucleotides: TGTGCCAGCACCCACCCCACGGGCGGCACAGATACGCAGTATTTT.

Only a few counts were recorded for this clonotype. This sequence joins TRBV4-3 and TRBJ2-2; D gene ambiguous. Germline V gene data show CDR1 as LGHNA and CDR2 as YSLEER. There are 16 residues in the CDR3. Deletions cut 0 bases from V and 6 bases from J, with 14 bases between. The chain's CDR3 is CASSQENMYAAGELFF. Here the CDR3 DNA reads TGCGCCAGCAGCCAAGAGAACATGTACGCCGCCGGGGAGCTGTTTTTT.

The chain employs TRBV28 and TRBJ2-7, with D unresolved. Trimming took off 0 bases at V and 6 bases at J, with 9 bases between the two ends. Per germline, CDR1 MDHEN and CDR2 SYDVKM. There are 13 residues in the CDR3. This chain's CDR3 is CASSLWLSSEQYF. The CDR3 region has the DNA TGTGCCAGCAGTTTATGGTTGTCTTCCGAGCAGTACTTC.

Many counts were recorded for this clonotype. The DNA for the CDR3 is TGTGCCAGCAGCCAAGCTGGTCTAGCGCTGAATGAGCAGTTCTTC. Protein: CASSQAGLALNEQFF. The J gene is TRBJ2-1, the V gene TRBV3-1, with a possible D match to TRBD2 (6 bases). The germline CDR1 and CDR2 sequences are LGHDT and YNNKEL (reference sequence). The V end was cut by 1 base, the J end by 7 bases, with 14 bases between. This CDR3 contains 15 residues.

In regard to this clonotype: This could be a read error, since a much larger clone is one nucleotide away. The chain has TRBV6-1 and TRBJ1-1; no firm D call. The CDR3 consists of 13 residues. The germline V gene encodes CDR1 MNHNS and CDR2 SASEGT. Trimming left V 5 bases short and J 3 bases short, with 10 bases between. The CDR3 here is CASSRLLDTEAFF. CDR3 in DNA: TGTGCCAGCAGTAGGTTACTGGACACTGAAGCTTTCTTT.

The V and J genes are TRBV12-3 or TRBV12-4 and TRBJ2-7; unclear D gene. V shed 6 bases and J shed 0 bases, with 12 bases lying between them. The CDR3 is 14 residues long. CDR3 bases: TGTGCCAGCAGCCCCACCGATAGCTCCTACGAGCAGTACTTC. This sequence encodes CASSPTDSSYEQYF.

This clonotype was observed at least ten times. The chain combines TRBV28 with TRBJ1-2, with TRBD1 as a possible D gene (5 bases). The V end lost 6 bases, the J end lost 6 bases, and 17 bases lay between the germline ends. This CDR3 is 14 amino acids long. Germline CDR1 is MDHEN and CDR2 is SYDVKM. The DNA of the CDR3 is TGTGCCAGCAGCTCAGGGTTCCGGGCCCATGGCTACACCTTC. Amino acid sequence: CASSSGFRAHGYTF.

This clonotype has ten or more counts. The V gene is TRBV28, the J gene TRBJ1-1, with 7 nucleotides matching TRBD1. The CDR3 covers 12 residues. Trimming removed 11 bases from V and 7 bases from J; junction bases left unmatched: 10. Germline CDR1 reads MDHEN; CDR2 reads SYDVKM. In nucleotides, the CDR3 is TGTGCCGCACAGACAGGGACGGTTGAAGCTTTCTTT. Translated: CAAQTGTVEAFF.

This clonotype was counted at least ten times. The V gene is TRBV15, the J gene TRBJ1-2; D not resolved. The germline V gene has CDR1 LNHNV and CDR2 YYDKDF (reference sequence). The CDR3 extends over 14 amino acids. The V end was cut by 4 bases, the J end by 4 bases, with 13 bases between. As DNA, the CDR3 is TGTGCCACCAGCAAGGAACTGGAATCCTATGGCTACACCTTC. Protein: CATSKELESYGYTF.

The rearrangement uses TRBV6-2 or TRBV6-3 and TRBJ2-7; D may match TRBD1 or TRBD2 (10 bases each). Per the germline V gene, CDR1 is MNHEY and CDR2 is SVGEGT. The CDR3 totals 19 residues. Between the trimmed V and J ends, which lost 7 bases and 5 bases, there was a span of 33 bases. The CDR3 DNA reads TGTGCCAGCACTCCGGGACAGGGGCTAGCGGGAGCATTGTACCACGAGCAGTACTTC. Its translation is CASTPGQGLAGALYHEQYF.

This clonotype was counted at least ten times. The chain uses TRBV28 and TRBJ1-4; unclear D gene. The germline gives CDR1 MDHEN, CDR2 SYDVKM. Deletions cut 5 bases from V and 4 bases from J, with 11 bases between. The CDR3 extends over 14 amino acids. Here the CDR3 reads CASSTAGVNEKLFF. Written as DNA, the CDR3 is TGTGCCAGCAGTACCGCCGGGGTTAATGAAAAACTGTTTTTT.

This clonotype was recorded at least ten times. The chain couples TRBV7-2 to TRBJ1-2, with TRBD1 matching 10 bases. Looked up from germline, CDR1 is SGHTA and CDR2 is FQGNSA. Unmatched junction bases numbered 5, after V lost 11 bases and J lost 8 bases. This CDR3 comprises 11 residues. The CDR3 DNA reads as TGTGCCCCCGGGACAGGGGTCGGCTACACCTTC. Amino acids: CAPGTGVGYTF.

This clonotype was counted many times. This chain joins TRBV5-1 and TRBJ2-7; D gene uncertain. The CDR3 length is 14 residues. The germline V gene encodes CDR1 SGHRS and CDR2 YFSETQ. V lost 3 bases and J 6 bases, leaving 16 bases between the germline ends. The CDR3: CASSSSPTQPEQYF. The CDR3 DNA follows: TGCGCCAGCAGCTCGAGCCCGACTCAGCCCGAGCAGTACTTC.

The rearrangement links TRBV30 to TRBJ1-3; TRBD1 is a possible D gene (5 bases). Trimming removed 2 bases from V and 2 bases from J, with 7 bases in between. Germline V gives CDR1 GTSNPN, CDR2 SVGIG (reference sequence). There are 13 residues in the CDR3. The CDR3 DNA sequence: TGTGCCTGGAGTAAGACAGCTGGAAACACCATATATTTT. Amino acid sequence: CAWSKTAGNTIYF.

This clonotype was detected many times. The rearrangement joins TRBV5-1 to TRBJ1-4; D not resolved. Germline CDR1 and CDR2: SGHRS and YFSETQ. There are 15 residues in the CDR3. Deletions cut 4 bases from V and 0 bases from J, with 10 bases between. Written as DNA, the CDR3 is TGCGCCAGCAGCGCGGACGGATCAACTAATGAAAAACTGTTTTTT. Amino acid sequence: CASSADGSTNEKLFF.

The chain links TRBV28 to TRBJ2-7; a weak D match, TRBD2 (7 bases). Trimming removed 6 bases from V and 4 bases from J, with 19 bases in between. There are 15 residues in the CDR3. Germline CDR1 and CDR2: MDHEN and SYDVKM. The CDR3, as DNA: TGTGCCAGCAGCTACCGTATCAGGGGAGGGTACGAGCAGTACTTC. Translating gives CASSYRIRGGYEQYF.

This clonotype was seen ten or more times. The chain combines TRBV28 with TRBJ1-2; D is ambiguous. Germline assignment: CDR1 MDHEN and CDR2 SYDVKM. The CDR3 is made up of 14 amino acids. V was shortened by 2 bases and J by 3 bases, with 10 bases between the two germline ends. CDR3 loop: CASSLGGEDYGYTF. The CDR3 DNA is TGTGCCAGCAGTTTAGGTGGGGAGGACTATGGCTACACCTTC.